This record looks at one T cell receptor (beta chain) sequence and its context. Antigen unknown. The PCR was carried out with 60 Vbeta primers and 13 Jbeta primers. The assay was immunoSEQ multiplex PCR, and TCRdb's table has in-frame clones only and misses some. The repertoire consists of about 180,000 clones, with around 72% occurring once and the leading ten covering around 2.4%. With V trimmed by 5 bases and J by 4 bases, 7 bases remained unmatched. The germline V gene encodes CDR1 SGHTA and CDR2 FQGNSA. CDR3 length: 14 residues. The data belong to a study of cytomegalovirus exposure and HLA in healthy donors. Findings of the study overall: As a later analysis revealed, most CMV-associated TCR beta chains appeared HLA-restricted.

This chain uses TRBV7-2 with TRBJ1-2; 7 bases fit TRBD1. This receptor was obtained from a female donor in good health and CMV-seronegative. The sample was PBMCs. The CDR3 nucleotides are TGTGCCAGCAGCCCCGGGACAGCCGCCTATGGCTACACCTTC. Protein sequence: CASSPGTAAYGYTF.